Listed below are T cell receptor beta chains from one sample, sequenced in a study of tumor and adjacent non-tumor tissue in lung cancer. TCRdb ran MiXCR on the multiplex PCR reads and lists one entry per CDR3 protein. The sample includes over 110,000 distinct CDR3 sequences, approximately 66% of them seen just once. Specimen: lung tumor tissue. The receptors shown here come from a man in his sixties with small cell lung cancer. CDR3s leave out the opening cysteine and the closing phenylalanine or tryptophan. The order of the fields is V gene, D gene, CDR3 protein. The D gene is left open where the match is weak.

>TRBV6-2/TRBV6-3|.
ASSHDFSGLAKNIQY
>TRBV11-2|.
ASSPTGYNEQF
>TRBV7-9|.
ASSPNDRRNEKLF
>TRBV7-2|.
ASSLDHNYGYT
>TRBV29-1|.
SVVSGNQSQH
>TRBV6-1|.
ASSSTRVEQY
>TRBV29-1|TRBD2
SVLTSGRMDTEY
>TRBV6-6|.
TSSYLLRGGANVLT
>TRBV10-3|.
AISATLRLAGVTDMQY
>TRBV28|.
ASSQPGTDTQY
>TRBV29-1|.
SVEGKANEKLF
>TRBV29-1|.
SVQKGSAIGRQETQY
>TRBV4-1|TRBD2
ASSQETSGRARGELF
>TRBV18|.
ANSPSAGRSYEQY
>TRBV6-1|.
ASSEERLGYGYT
>TRBV25-1|.
ASSGGSYNEQF
>TRBV4-2|.
ASSPERDTQY
>TRBV4-2|.
ASSQVRGQGGPGRHGDTQY
>TRBV20-1|TRBD2
TANPLLAASYNKQF
>TRBV2|.
ASRGLGQPQH
>TRBV11-3|.
ANSRGGGYNEQF
>TRBV11-3|.
ASSLTPIGVWWSEQF
>TRBV11-1|.
ASEGARTDTHY